Shown below are 23 T cell receptor beta chains from a single sample sequenced in a study of blood T cell repertoires in COVID-19. Produced via immunoSEQ multiplex PCR; TCRdb's table is partial and in-frame only. The sample lists around 250,000 clones; roughly 80% were seen once. Sequenced material: peripheral blood. The source of these receptors is a woman between 18 and 30 years old with acute or convalescent COVID-19.

V is TRBV7-2 and J is TRBJ1-5, with TRBD1 as a possible D gene (5 bases). Trimming left V 1 base short and J 2 bases short, with 9 bases between. Per germline, CDR1 SGHTA and CDR2 FQGNSA. This CDR3 has 15 amino acids. The CDR3 reads CASSLGVGGNQPQHF. The CDR3, as DNA: TGTGCCAGCAGCTTAGGGGTAGGGGGCAATCAGCCCCAGCATTTT.

This chain links TRBV24-1 with TRBJ2-1, with TRBD2 matching 9 bases. J lost 5 bases, V lost 0 bases, and 1 base had no gene match. Germline loops: CDR1 KGHDR, CDR2 SFDVKD. CDR3 size: 15 residues. The CDR3 DNA sequence: TGTGCCACCAGTGATTTGGCTAGCGGGGACAATGAGCAGTTCTTC. As protein: CATSDLASGDNEQFF.

Note on this clone: Distinct nucleotide sequences in the sample also encode this CDR3. CDR3 amino acids: CATSRDRSYEQYF. For the CDR3, the DNA is TGTGCCACCAGCAGAGATCGCAGCTACGAGCAGTACTTC. V is TRBV15 and J is TRBJ2-7; no firm D call. V dropped 0 bases and J dropped 3 bases, with 6 bases sitting between them. The CDR3 is 13 amino acids. The germline CDR1 and CDR2 sequences are LNHNV and YYDKDF (reference sequence).

This sequence joins TRBV7-2 and TRBJ1-4; perhaps TRBD1 as D (5 bases). Looked up from germline, CDR1 is SGHTA and CDR2 is FQGNSA. V was clipped by 5 bases and J by 3 bases, with 16 bases between them. The CDR3 spans 16 residues. CDR3 sequence reads: CASSTEPGLANEKLFF. The CDR3 bases are TGTGCCAGCAGCACCGAGCCAGGGTTAGCTAATGAAAAACTGTTTTTT.

V is TRBV27 and J is TRBJ2-1, with D possibly matching TRBD2 (5 bases). The CDR3 sequence is 16 residues long. Trimming removed 5 bases at V and 5 bases at J, with 19 bases between. Germline CDR1 is MNHEY and CDR2 is SMNVEV (reference sequence). The CDR3 nucleotides are TGTGCCAGCAGTCCTCTAACTAGATTAGTTGACAATGAGCAGTTCTTC. As protein: CASSPLTRLVDNEQFF.

The chain recombines TRBV14 with TRBJ2-7; 11 bases line up with TRBD2. CDR1 SGHDN and CDR2 FVKESK come from the germline V gene. The CDR3 spans 19 residues. Germline trimming cut 0 bases from V and 1 base from J; bases unmatched to any gene: 11. In DNA, the CDR3 is TGTGCCAGCAGCCAAGAGTTGCTAGCGGGAGGCTCCCGTTCCTACGAGCAGTACTTC. This sequence encodes CASSQELLAGGSRSYEQYF. The full variable domain, with the rest looked up from reference TRBV14 and TRBJ2-7, is EAGVTQFPSHSVIEKGQTVTLRCDPISGHDNLYWYRRVMGKEIKFLLHFVKESKQDESGMPNNRFLAERTGGTYSTLKVQPAELEDSGVYFCASSQELLAGGSRSYEQYFGPGTRLTVT.

The chain combines TRBV6-5 with TRBJ1-1, with no clear D. Trimming shortened V by 7 bases and J by 0 bases, and 15 bases separated the two germline ends. This CDR3 has 15 residues. The germline gives CDR1 MNHEY, CDR2 SVGAGI. In DNA, the CDR3 is TGTGCCAGCAATCGAGGACTAGGTCTGAACACTGAAGCTTTCTTT. As protein: CASNRGLGLNTEAFF.

The chain couples TRBV29-1 to TRBJ2-1, with D perhaps TRBD2 (7 bases). In germline, CDR1 is SQVTM, CDR2 ANQGSEA. CDR3 length: 13 amino acids. V lost 6 bases to trimming and J lost 5 bases, with 14 bases between them. CDR3 region: CSVRSGTNNEQFF. In nucleotides, the CDR3 is TGCAGCGTAAGGAGCGGGACAAACAATGAGCAGTTCTTC.

This clone was seen only a few times. One junction end does not reproduce the germline sequence, and a read error may be involved. This chain joins TRBV27 and TRBJ1-6, with a weak D call TRBD1 (5 bases). The CDR3 loop spans 14 amino acids. Germline CDR1 and CDR2: MNHEY and SMNVEV (reference sequence). This CDR3 is CASSSLGSSSGFVF. Written as DNA, the CDR3 is TGTGCCAGCAGTTCCTTGGGAAGTTCTTCAGGGTTCGTGTTT.

The rearrangement links TRBV4-2 to TRBJ2-1, with a weak D call TRBD2 (5 bases). CDR1 and CDR2 (germline): LGHNA, YNFKEQ. The CDR3 contains 16 residues. V was pared by 0 bases and J by 0 bases, with 9 bases between. The CDR3 protein is CASSQDLASSYNEQFF. The CDR3 DNA reads as TGTGCCAGCAGCCAAGATCTAGCTTCCTCCTACAATGAGCAGTTCTTC.

This sequence joins TRBV27 and TRBJ1-2; TRBD1 agrees at 7 bases. This CDR3 has 18 residues. V lost 7 bases, J lost 4 bases, and 21 bases stayed unmatched. CDR1 is MNHEY and CDR2 is SMNVEV in the germline V gene (reference sequence). The CDR3 loop is CASTPTGTERDFFYGYTF. In nucleotides, the CDR3 is TGTGCCAGCACACCTACCGGGACAGAACGCGATTTCTTCTATGGCTACACCTTC.

The chain uses TRBV6-2 or TRBV6-3 and TRBJ2-7; tentative D call: TRBD2 (5 bases). This CDR3 has 17 amino acids. V was pared by 5 bases and J by 0 bases, with 20 bases between. Germline V gene sequence: CDR1 MNHEY, CDR2 SVGEGT. Here the CDR3 DNA reads TGTGCCAGCAGTAGCCCACCGGGGATCCCCCCCTCCTACGAGCAGTACTTC. Amino acid sequence: CASSSPPGIPPSYEQYF.

The rearrangement uses TRBV5-5 and TRBJ1-2; possible D gene TRBD1, 5 bases. The CDR3 is 15 amino acids. Germline CDR1 SGHKS, CDR2 YYEKEE (reference sequence). V was cut by 0 bases and J by 0 bases, with 9 bases left in between. CDR3 sequence: CASSLDIRANYGYTF. The CDR3 DNA sequence: TGTGCCAGCAGCTTGGACATCAGGGCTAACTATGGCTACACCTTC.

The V and J genes are TRBV6-2 or TRBV6-3 and TRBJ2-1; 9 bases match TRBD1. Germline loops: CDR1 MNHEY, CDR2 SVGEGT. The CDR3 contains 15 residues. The ends lost 5 bases at V and 1 base at J; junction bases unmatched: 3. CDR3 residues: CASSPTGGSYNEQFF. For the CDR3, the DNA is TGTGCCAGCAGTCCGACAGGGGGGTCCTACAATGAGCAGTTCTTC.

The genes are TRBV29-1 and TRBJ2-2; 11 nucleotides line up with TRBD2. The CDR3 has 15 amino acids. Germline CDR1 SQVTM, CDR2 ANQGSEA. After removal of 3 bases from V and 6 bases from J, the junction contained 6 bases not matched to a gene. The CDR3 protein is CSVDGGTSGAGELFF. DNA of the CDR3: TGCAGCGTTGACGGGGGGACTAGCGGTGCCGGGGAGCTGTTTTTT.

V and J are TRBV6-5 and TRBJ2-7, with 9 bases lining up with TRBD1. Germline V gives CDR1 MNHEY, CDR2 SVGAGI. The CDR3 length is 12 residues. V was pared by 5 bases and J by 8 bases, with 4 bases of the junction left unmatched. CDR3: CASSRDRVKQYF. As DNA, the CDR3 is TGTGCCAGCAGTCGGGACAGGGTGAAGCAGTACTTC.

A word on this clone: The same CDR3 is also encoded by other DNA sequences in this sample. The chain employs TRBV4-1 and TRBJ2-2, with TRBD2 as a possible D gene (6 bases). Between the trimmed V and J ends, which lost 0 bases and 2 bases, there was a span of 10 bases. In germline, CDR1 is MGHRA, CDR2 YSYEKL. The CDR3 has 16 amino acids. The CDR3 loop is CASSQEVAVNTGELFF. The CDR3 DNA reads TGCGCCAGCAGCCAAGAGGTAGCGGTTAACACCGGGGAGCTGTTTTTT.

This clone was detected only a few times. The rearrangement links TRBV18 to TRBJ1-1, with D hard to call. CDR1 is KGHSH, CDR2 LQKENI, per germline. The CDR3 is 13 residues long. Trimming pared 3 bases from V and 1 base from J, leaving 6 bases between. The CDR3 DNA reads as TGTGCCAGCTCACCTGCAGAGAACACTGAAGCTTTCTTT. It yields the protein CASSPAENTEAFF. Combining the CDR3 with reference TRBV18 and TRBJ1-1 gives the whole variable domain NAGVMQNPRHLVRRRGQEARLRCSPMKGHSHVYWYRQLPEEGLKFMVYLQKENIIDESGMPKERFSAEFPKEGPSILRIQQVVRGDSAAYFCASSPAENTEAFFGQGTRLTVV.

The chain joins TRBV28 to TRBJ1-2, with 9 bases fitting TRBD1. CDR1 MDHEN and CDR2 SYDVKM come from the germline V gene. This CDR3 has 16 amino acids. V lost 5 bases to trimming and J lost 1 base; unmatched junction nucleotides: 8. Here the CDR3 DNA reads TGTGCCAGCAGTATAGCTGCGGGACAGGGTAACTATGGCTACACCTTC. Translation: CASSIAAGQGNYGYTF.

The chain employs TRBV19 and TRBJ2-2, with 7 positions matching TRBD2. The CDR3 covers 15 residues. Trimming removed 7 bases from V and 5 bases from J; junction bases left unmatched: 10. The V gene's germline CDR1 is LNHDA and CDR2 SQIVND (reference sequence). The CDR3 here is CASIDGRWGTGELFF. In DNA, the CDR3 is TGTGCCAGTATTGACGGGAGGTGGGGGACCGGGGAGCTGTTTTTT.

The chain is built from TRBV6-5 and TRBJ2-7; D unclear. The CDR3 runs to 11 residues. Germline-derived CDR1 and CDR2 are MNHEY and SVGAGI. V lost 1 base and J lost 6, with 4 bases in between. The CDR3 nucleotides are TGTGCCAGCAGTTACTTGGCCGAGCAGTACTTC. Its protein product is CASSYLAEQYF.

This clone has just a few counts. The chain recombines TRBV5-8 with TRBJ2-5; TRBD2 matches at 14 bases. With V trimmed by 4 bases and J by 5 bases, 7 bases remained unmatched. Germline V CDR1 and CDR2: SGHTS, YDEGEE. The CDR3 spans 16 residues. CDR3 nucleotide sequence: TGTGCCAGCAGCCCCGGGACTAGCGGGAGTTATGAGACCCAGTACTTC. As protein: CASSPGTSGSYETQYF.

CDR3 loop: CASSFGLAGYNEQFF. The CDR3 DNA is TGCGCCAGCAGTTTTGGACTAGCGGGGTACAATGAGCAGTTCTTC. This sequence joins TRBV5-1 and TRBJ2-1, with TRBD2 identical over 12 bases. The CDR3 covers 15 residues. The V gene's germline CDR1 is SGHRS and CDR2 YFSETQ. Trimming at V came to 5 bases and at J to 4 bases, leaving 4 bases not matched to a gene.